Listed below are T cell receptor beta chains from one sample, sequenced in a study of Tregs in tolerant kidney transplant recipients. TCRdb keeps only in-frame clones here, not all; method: immunoSEQ multiplex PCR. Found here are over 85,000 clones, roughly 93% of them singletons; the top ten hold 0.46%. The specimen was CD4+ T cells from blood, collected before the transplant. These receptors originate from a human donor who received a combined kidney and bone marrow transplant. Both conserved end residues are part of each CDR3. A D gene is named only where the DNA matches it firmly.

TRBV2	TRBD1	TRBJ2-1	CASLDRGPEQFF	TGTGCCAGCTTGGACAGGGGGCCTGAGCAGTTCTTC
TRBV11-2	.	TRBJ2-3	CASSLDPPPGTDTQYF	TGTGCCAGCAGCTTAGATCCTCCCCCGGGCACAGATACGCAGTATTTT
TRBV4-2	TRBD1	TRBJ2-1	CASSLTRTGLGFNEQFF	TGTGCCAGCAGCCTGACCCGGACAGGGCTGGGCTTCAATGAGCAGTTCTTC
TRBV9	.	TRBJ1-2	CASSVKGHGYTF	TGTGCCAGCAGCGTAAAGGGGCATGGCTACACCTTC
TRBV30	.	TRBJ1-2	CAWVFSYQDGYGYTF	TGTGCCTGGGTATTTTCGTACCAGGATGGCTATGGCTACACCTTC
TRBV5-4	TRBD1	TRBJ1-2	CASSFPGTGWGIANYGYTF	TGTGCCAGCAGCTTTCCCGGGACAGGGTGGGGGATCGCTAACTATGGCTACACCTTC
TRBV19	TRBD1	TRBJ1-5	CASSWDSSNQPQHF	TGTGCCAGTAGTTGGGACAGCAGCAATCAGCCCCAGCATTTT
TRBV7-2	.	TRBJ2-3	CASSLLATQYF	TGTGCCAGCAGCTTGCTGGCTACGCAGTATTTT
TRBV6-5	TRBD1	TRBJ1-2	CASSERTGWGGYTF	TGTGCCAGCAGCGAGAGGACAGGGTGGGGGGGCTACACCTTC
TRBV7-2	.	TRBJ1-5	CASSYSMPHQPQHF	TGTGCCAGCAGCTACAGTATGCCTCATCAGCCCCAGCATTTT
TRBV18	.	TRBJ1-2	CASSPLAVGADYGYTF	TGTGCCAGCTCACCGCTGGCCGTGGGAGCTGACTATGGCTACACCTTC